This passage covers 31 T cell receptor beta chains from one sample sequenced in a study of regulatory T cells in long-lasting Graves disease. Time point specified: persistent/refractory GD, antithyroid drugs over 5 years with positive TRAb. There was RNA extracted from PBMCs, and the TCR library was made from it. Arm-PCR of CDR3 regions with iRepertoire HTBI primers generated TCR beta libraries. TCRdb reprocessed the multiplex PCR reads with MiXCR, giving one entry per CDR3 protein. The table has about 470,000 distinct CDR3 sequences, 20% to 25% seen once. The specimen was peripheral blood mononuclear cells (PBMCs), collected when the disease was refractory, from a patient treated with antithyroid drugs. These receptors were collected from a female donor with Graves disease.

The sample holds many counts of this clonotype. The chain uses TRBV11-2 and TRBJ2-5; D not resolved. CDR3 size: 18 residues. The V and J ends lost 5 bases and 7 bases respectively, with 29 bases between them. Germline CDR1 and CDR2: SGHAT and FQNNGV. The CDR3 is CASSELRSRQRIRGTQYF. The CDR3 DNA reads TGTGCCAGCAGCGAACTCAGGAGTAGGCAGAGGATTCGTGGGACCCAGTACTTC. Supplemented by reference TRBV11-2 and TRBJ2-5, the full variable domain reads EAGVAQSPRYKIIEKRQSVAFWCNPISGHATLYWYQQILGQGPKLLIQFQNNGVVDDSQLPKDRFSAERLKGVDSTLKIQPAKLEDSAVYLCASSELRSRQRIRGTQYFGPGTRLLVL.

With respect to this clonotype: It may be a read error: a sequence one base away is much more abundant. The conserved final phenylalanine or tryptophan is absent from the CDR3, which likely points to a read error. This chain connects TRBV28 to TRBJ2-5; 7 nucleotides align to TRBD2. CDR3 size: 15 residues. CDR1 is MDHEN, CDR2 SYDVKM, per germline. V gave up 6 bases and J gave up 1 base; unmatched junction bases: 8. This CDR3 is CASRPHRGGQETQYL. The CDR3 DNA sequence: TGTGCCAGCAGGCCCCACCGCGGGGGCCAAGAGACCCAGTACCTC.

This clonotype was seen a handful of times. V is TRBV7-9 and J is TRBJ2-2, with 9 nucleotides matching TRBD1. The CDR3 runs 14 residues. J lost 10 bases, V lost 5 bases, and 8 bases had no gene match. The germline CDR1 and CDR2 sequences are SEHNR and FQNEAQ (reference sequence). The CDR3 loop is CASSHRDREEELFF. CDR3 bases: TGTGCCAGCAGCCATAGGGACAGGGAAGAGGAGCTGTTTTTT.

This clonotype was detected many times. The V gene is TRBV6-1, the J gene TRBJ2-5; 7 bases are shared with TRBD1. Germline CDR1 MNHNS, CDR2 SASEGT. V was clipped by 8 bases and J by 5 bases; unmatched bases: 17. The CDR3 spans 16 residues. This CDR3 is CASARLRGLTRETQYF. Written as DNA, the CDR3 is TGTGCCAGCGCGAGACTAAGGGGGCTAACAAGGGAGACCCAGTACTTC.

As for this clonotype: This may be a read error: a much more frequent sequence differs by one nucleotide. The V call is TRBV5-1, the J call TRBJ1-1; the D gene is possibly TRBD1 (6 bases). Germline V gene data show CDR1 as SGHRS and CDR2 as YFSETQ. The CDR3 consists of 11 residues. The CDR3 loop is CASKVGAETFF. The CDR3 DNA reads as TGCGCCAGCAAGGTGGGGGCTGAAACTTTCTTT.

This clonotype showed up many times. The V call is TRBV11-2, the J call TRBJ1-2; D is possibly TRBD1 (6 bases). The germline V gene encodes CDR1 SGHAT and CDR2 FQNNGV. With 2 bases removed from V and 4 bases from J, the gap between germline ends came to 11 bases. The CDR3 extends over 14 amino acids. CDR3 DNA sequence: TGTGCCAGCAGCTTAACTCAGGGGACCTATGGCTACACCTTC. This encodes CASSLTQGTYGYTF.

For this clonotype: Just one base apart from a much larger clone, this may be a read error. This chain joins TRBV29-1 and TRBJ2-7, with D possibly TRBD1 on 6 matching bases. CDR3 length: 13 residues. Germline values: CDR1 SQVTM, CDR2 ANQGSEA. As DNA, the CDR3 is TGCGGCGTTGAAGAACAGGGCTCCTACGAGCAGTACTTC. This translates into CGVEEQGSYEQYF.

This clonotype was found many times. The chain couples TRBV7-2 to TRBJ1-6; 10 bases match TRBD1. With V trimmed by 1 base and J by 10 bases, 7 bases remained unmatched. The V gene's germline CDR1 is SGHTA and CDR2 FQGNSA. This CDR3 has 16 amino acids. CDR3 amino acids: CASSLGVGTGVSPLHF. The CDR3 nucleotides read TGTGCCAGCAGCTTAGGAGTCGGGACAGGGGTCTCACCCCTCCACTTT.

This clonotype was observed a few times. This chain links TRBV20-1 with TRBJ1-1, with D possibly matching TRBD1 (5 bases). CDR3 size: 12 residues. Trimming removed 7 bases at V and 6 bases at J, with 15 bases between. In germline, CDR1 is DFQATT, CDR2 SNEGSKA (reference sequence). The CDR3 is CSVRVGGAEAFF. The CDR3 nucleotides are TGCAGTGTCAGGGTAGGCGGCGCTGAAGCTTTCTTT.

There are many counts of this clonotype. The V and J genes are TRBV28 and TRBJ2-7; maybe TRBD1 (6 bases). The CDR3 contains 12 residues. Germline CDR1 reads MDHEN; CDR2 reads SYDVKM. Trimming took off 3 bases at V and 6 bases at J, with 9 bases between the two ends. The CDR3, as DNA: TGTGCCAGCAGTTTGCCAGGGGTCGAGCAGTACTTC. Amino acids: CASSLPGVEQYF. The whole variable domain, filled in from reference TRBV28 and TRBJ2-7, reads DVKVTQSSRYLVKRTGEKVFLECVQDMDHENMFWYRQDPGLGLRLIYFSYDVKMKEKGDIPEGYSVSREKKERFSLILESASTNQTSMYLCASSLPGVEQYFGPGTRLTVT.

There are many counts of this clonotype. CDR3 sequence reads: CASTQGQVGEQYF. CDR3 in DNA: TGTGCCAGCACCCAAGGGCAGGTTGGCGAGCAGTACTTC. The J gene is TRBJ2-7, the V gene TRBV6-1; D is ambiguous. Trimming stripped 7 bases from V and 6 bases from J, with 16 bases between. The germline CDR1 and CDR2 sequences are MNHNS and SASEGT. The CDR3 extends over 13 amino acids.

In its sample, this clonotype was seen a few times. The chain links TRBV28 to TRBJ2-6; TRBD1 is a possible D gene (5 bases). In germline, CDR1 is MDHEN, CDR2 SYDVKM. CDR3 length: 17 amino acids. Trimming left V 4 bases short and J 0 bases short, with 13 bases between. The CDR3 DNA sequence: TGTGCCAGCAGTTCCGTCGACAGTTCCTCTGGGGCCAACGTCCTGACTTTC. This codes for CASSSVDSSSGANVLTF. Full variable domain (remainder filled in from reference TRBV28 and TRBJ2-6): DVKVTQSSRYLVKRTGEKVFLECVQDMDHENMFWYRQDPGLGLRLIYFSYDVKMKEKGDIPEGYSVSREKKERFSLILESASTNQTSMYLCASSSVDSSSGANVLTFGAGSRLTVL.

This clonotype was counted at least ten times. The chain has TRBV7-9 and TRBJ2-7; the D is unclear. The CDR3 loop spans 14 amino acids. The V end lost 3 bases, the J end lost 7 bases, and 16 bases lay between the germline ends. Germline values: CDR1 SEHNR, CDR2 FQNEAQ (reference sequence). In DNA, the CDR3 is TGTGCCAGCAGCTTTATATTAGGTCAAGGTGAGCAGTACTTC. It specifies CASSFILGQGEQYF.

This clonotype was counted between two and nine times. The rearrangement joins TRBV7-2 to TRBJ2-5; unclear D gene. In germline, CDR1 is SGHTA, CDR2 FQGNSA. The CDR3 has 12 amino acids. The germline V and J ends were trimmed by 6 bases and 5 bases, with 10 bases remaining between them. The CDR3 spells CASSHTWETQYF. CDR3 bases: TGTGCCAGCAGTCATACCTGGGAGACCCAGTACTTC.

The CDR3 spells CASSLEGSHQPQHF. For the CDR3, the DNA is TGTGCCAGCAGCTTAGAAGGGAGCCATCAGCCCCAGCATTTT. The rearrangement uses TRBV5-5 and TRBJ1-5; D remains ambiguous. Per germline, CDR1 SGHKS and CDR2 YYEKEE (reference sequence). The CDR3 length is 14 residues. With 2 bases removed from V and 5 bases from J, the gap between germline ends came to 11 bases.

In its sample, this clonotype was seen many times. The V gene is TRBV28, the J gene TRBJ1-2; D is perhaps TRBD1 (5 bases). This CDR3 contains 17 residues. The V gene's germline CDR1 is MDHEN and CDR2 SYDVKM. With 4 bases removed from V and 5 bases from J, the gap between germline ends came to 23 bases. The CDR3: CASSSSGTWGKEYGYTF. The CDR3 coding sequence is TGTGCCAGCAGTTCGTCCGGGACCTGGGGGAAAGAGTATGGCTACACCTTC.

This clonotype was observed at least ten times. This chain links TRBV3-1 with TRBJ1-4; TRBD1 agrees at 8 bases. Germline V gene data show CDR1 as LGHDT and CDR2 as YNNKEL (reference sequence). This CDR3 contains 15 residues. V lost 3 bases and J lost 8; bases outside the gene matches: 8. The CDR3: CASSQNRGSREKLFF. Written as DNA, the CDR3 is TGTGCCAGCAGCCAGAACAGGGGGTCTCGGGAAAAACTGTTTTTT. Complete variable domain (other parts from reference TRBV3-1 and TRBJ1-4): DTAVSQTPKYLVTQMGNDKSIKCEQNLGHDTMYWYKQDSKKFLKIMFSYNNKELIINETVPNRFSPKSPDKAHLNLHINSLELGDSAVYFCASSQNRGSREKLFFGSGTQLSVL.

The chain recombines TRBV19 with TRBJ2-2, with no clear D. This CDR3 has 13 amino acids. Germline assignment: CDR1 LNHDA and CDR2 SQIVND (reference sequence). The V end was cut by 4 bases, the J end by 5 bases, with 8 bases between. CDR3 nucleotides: TGTGCCAGTAGTAACCGGGTAACCGGGGAGCTGTTTTTT. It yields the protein CASSNRVTGELFF.

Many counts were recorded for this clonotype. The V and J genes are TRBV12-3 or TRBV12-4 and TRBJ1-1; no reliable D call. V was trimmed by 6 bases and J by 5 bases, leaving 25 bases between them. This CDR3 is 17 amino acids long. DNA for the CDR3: TGTGCCAGCAGGCGAGGCCTGTTGCGGGATCTTGAGACTGAAGCTTTCTTT. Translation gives CASRRGLLRDLETEAFF.

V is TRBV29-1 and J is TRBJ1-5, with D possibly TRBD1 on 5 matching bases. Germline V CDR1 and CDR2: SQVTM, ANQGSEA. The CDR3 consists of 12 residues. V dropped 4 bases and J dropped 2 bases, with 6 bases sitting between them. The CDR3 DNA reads TGCAGCGTTGCGACAGGCAATCAGCCCCAGCATTTT. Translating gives CSVATGNQPQHF.

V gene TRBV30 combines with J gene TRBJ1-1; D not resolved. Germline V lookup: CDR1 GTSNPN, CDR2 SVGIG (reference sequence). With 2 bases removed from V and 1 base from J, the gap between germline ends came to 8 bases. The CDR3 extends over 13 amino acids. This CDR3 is CAWSIRPNTEAFF. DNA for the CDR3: TGTGCCTGGAGTATTCGGCCGAACACTGAAGCTTTCTTT.

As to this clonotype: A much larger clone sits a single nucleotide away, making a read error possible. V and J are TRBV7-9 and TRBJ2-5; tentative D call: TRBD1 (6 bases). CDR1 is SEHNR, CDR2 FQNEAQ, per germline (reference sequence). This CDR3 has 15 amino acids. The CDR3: CASSTRQALQGTQYF. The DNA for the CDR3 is TGTGCCAGCAGCACCCGACAGGCCCTCCAAGGGACCCAGTACTTC.

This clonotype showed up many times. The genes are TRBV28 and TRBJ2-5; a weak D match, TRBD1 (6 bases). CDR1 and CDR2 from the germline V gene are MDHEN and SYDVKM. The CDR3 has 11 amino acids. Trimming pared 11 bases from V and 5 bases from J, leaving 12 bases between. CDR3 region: CAGGVRETQYF. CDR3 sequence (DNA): TGTGCCGGGGGCGTGAGGGAGACCCAGTACTTC.

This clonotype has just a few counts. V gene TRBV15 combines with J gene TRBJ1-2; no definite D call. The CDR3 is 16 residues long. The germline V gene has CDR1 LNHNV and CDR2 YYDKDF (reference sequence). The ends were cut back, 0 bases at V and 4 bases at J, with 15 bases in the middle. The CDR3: CATSRDQATSSYGYTF. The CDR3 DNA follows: TGTGCCACCAGCAGAGATCAGGCGACAAGCAGCTATGGCTACACCTTC.

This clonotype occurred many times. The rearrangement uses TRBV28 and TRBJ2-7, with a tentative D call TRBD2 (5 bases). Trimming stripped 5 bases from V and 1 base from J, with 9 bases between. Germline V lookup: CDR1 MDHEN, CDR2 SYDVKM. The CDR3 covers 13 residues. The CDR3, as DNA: TGTGCCAGCAGTGGCGGGCGTTCCTACGAGCAGTACTTC. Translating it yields CASSGGRSYEQYF.

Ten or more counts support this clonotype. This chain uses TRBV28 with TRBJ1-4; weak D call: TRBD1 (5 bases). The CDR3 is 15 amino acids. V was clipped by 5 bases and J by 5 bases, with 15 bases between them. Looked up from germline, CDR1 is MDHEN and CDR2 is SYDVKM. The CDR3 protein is CASSPSTGGNEKLFF. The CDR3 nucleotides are TGTGCCAGCAGTCCCAGCACAGGAGGGAATGAAAAACTGTTTTTT.

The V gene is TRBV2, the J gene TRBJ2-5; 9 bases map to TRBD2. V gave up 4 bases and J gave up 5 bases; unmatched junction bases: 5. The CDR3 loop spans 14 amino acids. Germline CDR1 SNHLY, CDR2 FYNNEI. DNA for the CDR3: TGTGCCAGCAGTGGGACTAGCGTTAGGGAGACCCAGTACTTC. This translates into CASSGTSVRETQYF.

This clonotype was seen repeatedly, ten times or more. The CDR3 nucleotides are TGTGCCAGTAAACCTCAGGGGGGTAACTATGGCTACACCTTC. Translating gives CASKPQGGNYGYTF. The chain recombines TRBV2 with TRBJ1-2; 7 bases agree with TRBD1. From germline, CDR1 is SNHLY and CDR2 FYNNEI. Trimming took 9 bases from V and 1 from J; bases not matched to a gene: 8. CDR3 length: 14 amino acids.

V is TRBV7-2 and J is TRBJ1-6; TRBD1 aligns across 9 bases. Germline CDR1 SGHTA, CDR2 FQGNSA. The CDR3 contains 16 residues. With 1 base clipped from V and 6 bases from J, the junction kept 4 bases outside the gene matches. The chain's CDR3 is CASSLGADRGNSPLHF. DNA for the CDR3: TGTGCCAGCAGCTTAGGGGCGGACAGGGGTAATTCACCCCTCCACTTT. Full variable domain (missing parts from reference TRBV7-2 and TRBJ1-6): GAGVSQSPSNKVTEKGKDVELRCDPISGHTALYWYRQSLGQGLEFLIYFQGNSAPDKSGLPSDRFSAERTGGSVSTLTIQRTQQEDSAVYLCASSLGADRGNSPLHFGNGTRLTVT.

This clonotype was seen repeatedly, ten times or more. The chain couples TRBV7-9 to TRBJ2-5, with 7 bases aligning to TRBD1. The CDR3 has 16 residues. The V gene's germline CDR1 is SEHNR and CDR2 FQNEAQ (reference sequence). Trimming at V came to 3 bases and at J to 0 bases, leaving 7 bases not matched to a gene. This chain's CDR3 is CASSFSQGVYQETQYF. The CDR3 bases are TGTGCCAGCAGCTTCTCCCAGGGGGTGTACCAAGAGACCCAGTACTTC.

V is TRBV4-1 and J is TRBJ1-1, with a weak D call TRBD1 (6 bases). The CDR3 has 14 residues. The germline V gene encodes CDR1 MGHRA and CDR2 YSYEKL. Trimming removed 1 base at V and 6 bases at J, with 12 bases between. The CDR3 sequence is CASSQGTVQAEAFF. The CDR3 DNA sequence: TGCGCCAGCAGCCAAGGGACAGTTCAGGCTGAAGCTTTCTTT.